A selection of T cell receptor beta chains follows, all from one sample in a study of cytomegalovirus exposure and HLA in healthy donors. Clones were sequenced by immunoSEQ multiplex PCR, and TCRdb holds only the in-frame ones, with some missing. The sample includes about 120,000 clones, about 78% seen only once; the top ten take more than 3%. The sample taken for sequencing was PBMCs. The receptors shown here come from a man aged 25-45 years in good health and CMV-seronegative. The CDR3 runs from the conserved cysteine through the conserved F or W. The D gene is left open where the match is weak. Clone size is not always given. Where it is, it says once, few, many or a class for expanded clones.

.,.,TRBV28,TRBJ2-3,CASSLGQITDTQYF,TGTGCCAGCAGTCTAGGACAGATCACAGATACGCAGTATTTT
.,few,TRBV11-3,TRBJ2-2,CASSPFLSTGELFF,TGTGCCAGCAGCCCATTTTTGAGCACCGGGGAGCTGTTTTTT
.,few,TRBV27,TRBJ2-2,CASSPPGLRGGELFF,TGTGCCAGCAGTCCCCCCGGACTACGGGGGGGGGAGCTGTTTTTT
TRBD2,.,TRBV11-2,TRBJ2-1,CASSLGVWLAGDNEQFF,TGTGCCAGCAGCTTAGGAGTATGGCTAGCGGGGGACAATGAGCAGTTCTTC
TRBD2,.,TRBV2,TRBJ2-5,CASSVGGMDETQYF,TGTGCCAGCAGTGTGGGGGGGATGGATGAGACCCAGTACTTC
.,.,TRBV10-3,TRBJ1-4,CAISGSSGEKLFF,TGTGCCATCAGTGGGAGCAGTGGTGAAAAACTGTTTTTT
TRBD2,few,TRBV30,TRBJ2-5,CAWSDLAGGQETQYF,TGTGCCTGGAGTGACCTAGCGGGGGGGCAAGAGACCCAGTACTTC
TRBD2,.,TRBV28,TRBJ2-7,CASSPSGGSPYEQYF,TGTGCCAGCAGTCCTAGCGGGGGGTCCCCCTACGAGCAGTACTTC
TRBD1,medium-sized,TRBV4-1,TRBJ1-5,CASSLEDRVVQPQHF,TGCGCCAGCAGCCTAGAGGACAGGGTGGTTCAGCCCCAGCATTTT
.,.,TRBV4-2,TRBJ1-5,CASSRGGESNQPQHF,TGTGCCAGCAGCCGGGGAGGGGAGAGCAATCAGCCCCAGCATTTT
.,.,TRBV4-1,TRBJ2-1,CASSQYSYNEQFF,TGCGCCAGCAGCCAATACTCCTACAATGAGCAGTTCTTC
.,.,TRBV7-3,TRBJ2-1,CASSLTDASEQFF,TGTGCCAGCAGCTTAACGGATGCTAGTGAGCAGTTCTTC
TRBD1,.,TRBV5-4,TRBJ1-2,CASSRGQGLRGYTF,TGTGCCAGCAGCCGGGGACAGGGGCTCAGAGGCTACACCTTC
TRBD2,.,TRBV6-5,TRBJ2-1,CASSRTRINEQFF,TGTGCCAGCAGCCGGACTAGAATCAATGAGCAGTTCTTC
TRBD2,few,TRBV4-2,TRBJ2-7,CASSPQTSGEREQYF,TGTGCCAGCAGCCCCCAGACTAGCGGGGAAAGGGAGCAGTACTTC
TRBD1,.,TRBV18,TRBJ2-6,CASSPLPGTGGSGANVLTF,TGTGCCAGCTCACCACTTCCCGGGACAGGGGGCTCTGGGGCCAACGTCCTGACTTTC
TRBD1,.,TRBV27,TRBJ1-2,CASSPTGGGGYTF,TGTGCCAGCAGTCCGACAGGGGGTGGAGGCTACACCTTC
TRBD1,.,TRBV5-1,TRBJ2-7,CASSSTGTGPFYEQYF,TGCGCCAGCAGCTCGACCGGGACAGGGCCTTTCTACGAGCAGTACTTC
.,.,TRBV28,TRBJ2-3,CASTKRDIIMDTQYF,TGTGCCAGCACCAAAAGGGACATAATCATGGATACGCAGTATTTT
.,.,TRBV21-1,TRBJ2-7,CASSTEGVYFGQYF,TGTGCCAGCAGCACCGAGGGCGTCTATTTCGGGCAGTACTTC
TRBD1,.,TRBV4-1,TRBJ1-5,CASSQGGQRNQPQHF,TGCGCCAGCAGCCAAGGGGGACAGCGCAATCAGCCCCAGCATTTT
TRBD2,.,TRBV7-9,TRBJ2-3,CASSLVAGGNTDTQYF,TGTGCCAGCAGCTTAGTAGCGGGCGGAAACACAGATACGCAGTATTTT
.,.,TRBV5-1,TRBJ1-4,CASSLAGDPAGEKLFF,TGCGCCAGCAGCTTGGCCGGGGATCCAGCGGGTGAAAAACTGTTTTTT
TRBD1,.,TRBV2,TRBJ1-4,CASSEAVDRDNEKLFF,TGTGCCAGCAGTGAAGCCGTCGACAGGGATAATGAAAAACTGTTTTTT
.,.,TRBV7-2,TRBJ1-3,CASSLGGVSGNTIYF,TGTGCCAGCAGCTTGGGCGGGGTATCTGGAAACACCATATATTTT
.,.,TRBV5-1,TRBJ2-4,CASSRTGFDNIQYF,TGCGCCAGCAGCCGTACAGGGTTTGATAACATTCAGTACTTC
TRBD1,.,TRBV7-9,TRBJ2-1,CASSPPGQGGGEQFF,TGTGCCAGCAGCCCGCCGGGACAGGGTGGAGGTGAGCAGTTCTTC
TRBD1,.,TRBV18,TRBJ2-5,CASSKDRIVETQYF,TGTGCCAGCTCAAAGGACAGGATCGTAGAGACCCAGTACTTC
.,medium-sized,TRBV21-1,TRBJ1-6,CASSWTGNNSPLHF,TGTGCCAGCAGCTGGACAGGCAATAATTCACCCCTCCACTTT
TRBD1,.,TRBV7-2,TRBJ2-7,CASSLERQGSNEQYF,TGTGCCAGCAGCTTAGAAAGACAGGGTTCCAACGAGCAGTACTTC
.,.,TRBV7-9,TRBJ1-2,CASSLAGESRGYTF,TGTGCCAGCAGCCTCGCAGGGGAGAGTCGAGGCTACACCTTC
TRBD1,.,TRBV6-4,TRBJ1-1,CASSRDRDTEAFF,TGTGCCAGCAGCCGGGACAGGGACACTGAAGCTTTCTTT
.,.,TRBV7-8,TRBJ1-1,CASSRGPEAFF,TGTGCCAGCAGCCGGGGTCCTGAAGCTTTCTTT
TRBD1,once,TRBV9,TRBJ2-6,CASSATGGAGANVLTF,TGTGCCAGCAGCGCCACAGGGGGCGCTGGGGCCAACGTCCTGACTTTC
.,.,TRBV28,TRBJ1-4,CASSNRGGATNEKLFF,TGTGCCAGCAGTAACCGGGGAGGGGCAACTAATGAAAAACTGTTTTTT
TRBD1,.,TRBV19,TRBJ2-7,CASSTRQKGAREQYF,TGTGCCAGTAGTACTCGGCAAAAGGGGGCGCGTGAGCAGTACTTC
.,.,TRBV7-8,TRBJ2-7,CASSLNGQIGSDF,TGTGCCAGCAGCTTAAATGGACAGATAGGTTCAGACTTC
.,.,TRBV27,TRBJ1-5,CASSSGTYSNQPQHF,TGTGCCAGCAGTTCTGGGACATATAGCAATCAGCCCCAGCATTTT
TRBD1,few,TRBV5-1,TRBJ1-2,CASSRDRTYGYTF,TGCGCCAGCAGTCGGGACAGGACCTATGGCTACACCTTC
.,few,TRBV7-6,TRBJ1-5,CASSLERNQPQHF,TGTGCCAGCAGCTTAGAGCGGAATCAGCCCCAGCATTTT
TRBD2,.,TRBV6-5,TRBJ2-3,CASRFSGVDTQYF,TGTGCCAGCAGATTCAGCGGGGTGGATACGCAGTATTTT